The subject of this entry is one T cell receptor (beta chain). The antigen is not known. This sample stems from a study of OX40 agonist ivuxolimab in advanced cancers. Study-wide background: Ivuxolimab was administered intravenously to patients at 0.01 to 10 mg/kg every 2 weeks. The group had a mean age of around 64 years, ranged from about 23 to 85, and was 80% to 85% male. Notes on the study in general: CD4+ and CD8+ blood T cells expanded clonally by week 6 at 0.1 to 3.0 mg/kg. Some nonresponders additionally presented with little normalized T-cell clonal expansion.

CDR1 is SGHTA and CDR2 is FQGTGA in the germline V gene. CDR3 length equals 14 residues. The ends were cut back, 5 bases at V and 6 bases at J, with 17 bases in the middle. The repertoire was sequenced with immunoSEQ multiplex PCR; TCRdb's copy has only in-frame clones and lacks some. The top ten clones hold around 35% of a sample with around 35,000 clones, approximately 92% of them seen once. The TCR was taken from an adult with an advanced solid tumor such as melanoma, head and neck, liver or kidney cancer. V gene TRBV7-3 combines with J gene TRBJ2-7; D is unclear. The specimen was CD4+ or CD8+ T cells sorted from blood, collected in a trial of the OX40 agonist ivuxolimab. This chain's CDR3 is CASSPGDGYREQYF. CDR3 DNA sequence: TGTGCCAGCAGCCCCGGCGACGGATATCGCGAGCAGTACTTC.